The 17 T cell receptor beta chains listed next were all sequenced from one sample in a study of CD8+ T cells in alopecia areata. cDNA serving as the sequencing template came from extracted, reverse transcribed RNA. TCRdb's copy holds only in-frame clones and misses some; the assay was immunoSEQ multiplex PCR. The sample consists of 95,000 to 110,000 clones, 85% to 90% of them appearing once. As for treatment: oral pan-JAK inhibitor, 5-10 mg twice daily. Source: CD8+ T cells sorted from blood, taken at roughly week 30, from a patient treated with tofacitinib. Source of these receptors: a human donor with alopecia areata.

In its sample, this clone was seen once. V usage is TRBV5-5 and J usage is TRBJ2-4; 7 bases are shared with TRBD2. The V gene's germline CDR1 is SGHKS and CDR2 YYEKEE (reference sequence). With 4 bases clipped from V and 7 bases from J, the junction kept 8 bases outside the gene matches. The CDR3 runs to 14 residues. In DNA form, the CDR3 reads TGTGCCAGCAGCCCGGCGGGGGATCTGAACATTCAGTACTTC. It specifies CASSPAGDLNIQYF.

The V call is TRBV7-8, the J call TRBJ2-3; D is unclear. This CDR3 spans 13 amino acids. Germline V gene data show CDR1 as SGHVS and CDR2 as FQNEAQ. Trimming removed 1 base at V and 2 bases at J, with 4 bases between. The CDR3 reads CASSLGVTDTQYF. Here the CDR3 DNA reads TGTGCCAGCAGCTTAGGGGTCACAGATACGCAGTATTTT.

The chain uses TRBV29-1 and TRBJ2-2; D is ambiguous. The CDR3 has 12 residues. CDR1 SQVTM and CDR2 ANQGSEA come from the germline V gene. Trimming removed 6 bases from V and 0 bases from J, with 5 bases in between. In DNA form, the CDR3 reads TGCAGCGTCCGACCGAACACCGGGGAGCTGTTTTTT. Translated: CSVRPNTGELFF.

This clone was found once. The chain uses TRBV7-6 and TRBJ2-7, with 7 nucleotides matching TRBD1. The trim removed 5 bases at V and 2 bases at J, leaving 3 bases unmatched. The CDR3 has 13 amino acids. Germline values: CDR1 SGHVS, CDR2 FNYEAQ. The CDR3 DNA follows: TGTGCCAGCAGCAGGGACAGCACCTACGAGCAGTACTTC. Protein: CASSRDSTYEQYF. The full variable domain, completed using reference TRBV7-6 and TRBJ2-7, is GAGVSQSPRYKVTKRGQDVALRCDPISGHVSLYWYRQALGQGPEFLTYFNYEAQQDKSGLPNDRFSAERPEGSISTLTIQRTEQRDSAMYRCASSRDSTYEQYFGPGTRLTVT.

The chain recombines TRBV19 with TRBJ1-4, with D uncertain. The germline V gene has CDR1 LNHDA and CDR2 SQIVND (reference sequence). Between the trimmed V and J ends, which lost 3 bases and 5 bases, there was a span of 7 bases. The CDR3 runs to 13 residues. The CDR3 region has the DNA TGTGCCAGTAGTATCAGCCGAAATGAAAAACTGTTTTTT. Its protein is CASSISRNEKLFF.

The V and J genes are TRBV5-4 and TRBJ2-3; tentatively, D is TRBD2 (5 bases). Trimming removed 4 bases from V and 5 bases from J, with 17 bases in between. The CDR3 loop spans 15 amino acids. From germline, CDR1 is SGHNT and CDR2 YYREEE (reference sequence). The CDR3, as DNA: TGTGCCAGCAGCCAAGATTGGGTCGGGGAAGATACGCAGTATTTT. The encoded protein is CASSQDWVGEDTQYF.

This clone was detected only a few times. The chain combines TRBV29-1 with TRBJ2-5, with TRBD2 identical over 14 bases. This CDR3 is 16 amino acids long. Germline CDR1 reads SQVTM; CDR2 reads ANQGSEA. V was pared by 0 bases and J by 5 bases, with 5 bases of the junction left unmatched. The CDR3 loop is CSVEDMGLAGEETQYF. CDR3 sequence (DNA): TGCAGCGTTGAAGATATGGGACTAGCGGGAGAGGAGACCCAGTACTTC.

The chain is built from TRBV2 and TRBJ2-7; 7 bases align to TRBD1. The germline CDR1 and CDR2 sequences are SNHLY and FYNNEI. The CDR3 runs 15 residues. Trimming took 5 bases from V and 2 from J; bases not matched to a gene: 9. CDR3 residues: CASSSSGTATYEQYF. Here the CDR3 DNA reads TGTGCCAGCAGTTCTTCCGGGACAGCTACCTACGAGCAGTACTTC.

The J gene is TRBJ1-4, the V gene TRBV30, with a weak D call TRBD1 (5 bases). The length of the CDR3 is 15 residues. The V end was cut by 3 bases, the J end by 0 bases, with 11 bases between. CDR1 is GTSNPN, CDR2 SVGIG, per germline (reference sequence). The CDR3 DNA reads TGTGCCTGGAGGGGGGACGGCGCAACTAATGAAAAACTGTTTTTT. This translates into CAWRGDGATNEKLFF.

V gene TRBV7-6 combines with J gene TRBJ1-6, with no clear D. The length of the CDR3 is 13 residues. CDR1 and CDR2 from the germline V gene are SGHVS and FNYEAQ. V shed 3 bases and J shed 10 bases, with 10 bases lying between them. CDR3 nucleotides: TGTGCCAGCAGCTTTACGACGGGCTCACCCCTCCACTTT. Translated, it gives CASSFTTGSPLHF. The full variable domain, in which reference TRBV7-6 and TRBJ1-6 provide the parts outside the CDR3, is GAGVSQSPRYKVTKRGQDVALRCDPISGHVSLYWYRQALGQGPEFLTYFNYEAQQDKSGLPNDRFSAERPEGSISTLTIQRTEQRDSAMYRCASSFTTGSPLHFGNGTRLTVT.

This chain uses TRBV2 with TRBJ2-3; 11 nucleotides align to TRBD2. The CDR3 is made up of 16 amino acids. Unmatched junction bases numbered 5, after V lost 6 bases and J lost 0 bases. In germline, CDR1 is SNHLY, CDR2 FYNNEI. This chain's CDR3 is CASSRLAGPSTDTQYF. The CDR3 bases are TGTGCCAGCAGCCGACTAGCGGGGCCCAGCACAGATACGCAGTATTTT. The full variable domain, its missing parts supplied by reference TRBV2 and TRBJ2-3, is EPEVTQTPSHQVTQMGQEVILRCVPISNHLYFYWYRQILGQKVEFLVSFYNNEISEKSEIFDDQFSVERPDGSNFTLKIRSTKLEDSAMYFCASSRLAGPSTDTQYFGPGTRLTVL.

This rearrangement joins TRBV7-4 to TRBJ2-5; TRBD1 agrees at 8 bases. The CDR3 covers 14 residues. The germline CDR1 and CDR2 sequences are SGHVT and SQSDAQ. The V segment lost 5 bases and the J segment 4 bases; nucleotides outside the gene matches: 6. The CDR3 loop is CASSPDRVRETQYF. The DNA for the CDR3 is TGTGCCAGCAGCCCGGACAGGGTTCGAGAGACCCAGTACTTC. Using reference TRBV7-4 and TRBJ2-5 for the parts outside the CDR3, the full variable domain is GAGVSQSPRYKVAKRGRDVALRCDSISGHVTLYWYRQTLGQGSEVLTYSQSDAQRDKSGRPSGRFSAERPERSVSTLKIQRTEQGDSAVYLCASSPDRVRETQYFGPGTRLLVL.

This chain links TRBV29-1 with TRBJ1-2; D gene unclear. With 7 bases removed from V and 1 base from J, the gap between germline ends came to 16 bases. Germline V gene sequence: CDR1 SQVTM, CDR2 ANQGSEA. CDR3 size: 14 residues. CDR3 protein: CSAQDTLYNYGYTF. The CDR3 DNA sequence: TGCAGCGCCCAAGACACTCTGTATAACTATGGCTACACCTTC.

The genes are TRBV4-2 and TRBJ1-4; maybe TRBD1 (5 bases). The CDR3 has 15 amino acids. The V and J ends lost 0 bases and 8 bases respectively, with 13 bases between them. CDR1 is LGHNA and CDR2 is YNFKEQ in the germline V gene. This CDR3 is CASSQDGQGGEKLFF. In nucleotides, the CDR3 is TGTGCCAGCAGCCAAGATGGCCAGGGTGGGGAAAAACTGTTTTTT.

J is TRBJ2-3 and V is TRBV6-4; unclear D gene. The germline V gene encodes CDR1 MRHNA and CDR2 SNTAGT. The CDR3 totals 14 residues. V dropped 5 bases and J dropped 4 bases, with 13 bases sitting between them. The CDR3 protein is CASSYSFAADTQYF. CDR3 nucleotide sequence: TGTGCCAGCAGTTATTCCTTTGCGGCAGATACGCAGTATTTT.

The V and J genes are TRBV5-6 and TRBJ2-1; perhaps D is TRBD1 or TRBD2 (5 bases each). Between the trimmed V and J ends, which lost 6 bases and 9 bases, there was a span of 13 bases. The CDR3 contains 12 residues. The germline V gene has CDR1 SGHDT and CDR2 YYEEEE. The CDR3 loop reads CASTSPGGEQFF. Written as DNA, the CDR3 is TGTGCCAGCACTTCTCCTGGGGGTGAGCAGTTCTTC.

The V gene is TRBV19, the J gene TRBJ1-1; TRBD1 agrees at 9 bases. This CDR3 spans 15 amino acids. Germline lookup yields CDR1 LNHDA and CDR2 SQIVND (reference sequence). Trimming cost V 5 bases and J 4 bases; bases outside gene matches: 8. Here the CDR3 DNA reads TGTGCCAGTAGTCCGGACAGGGGACCGGGCACTGAAGCTTTCTTT. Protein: CASSPDRGPGTEAFF.